These 2 T cell receptor beta chains originate from one sample sequenced in a study of a mutant IDH1 vaccine in newly diagnosed glioma. The time point is: baseline, week 1 (first vaccination visit). Documented treatment: pre-vaccination baseline after standard-of-care therapy. Clones were sequenced by immunoSEQ multiplex PCR, and TCRdb holds only the in-frame ones, with some missing. Among about 88,000 clones, more than 65% were seen once, and the ten largest hold less than 6.5%. The sample here was PBMCs, taken from a glioma patient treated with radiotherapy, temozolomide or both. Receptors were obtained from a man aged 40-49 years with glioma. Some clones in this sample may be carry-over from other donors' samples.

The J gene is TRBJ1-5, the V gene TRBV7-9; unclear D gene. CDR1 and CDR2 (germline): SEHNR, FQNEAQ (reference sequence). The CDR3 loop spans 17 amino acids. V dropped 9 bases and J dropped 5 bases, with 26 bases sitting between them. CDR3 nucleotide sequence: TGTGCCAGGACCACGGATTATTGCTGGGTAATTCATCAGCCCCAGCATTTT. This translates into CARTTDYCWVIHQPQHF.

The CDR3: CASSRQGAGSYNSPLHF. CDR3 nucleotide sequence: TGCGCCAGCAGTCGACAGGGGGCGGGCTCCTATAATTCACCCCTCCACTTT. The J gene is TRBJ1-6, the V gene TRBV5-1, with TRBD1 matching over 10 bases. This CDR3 has 17 residues. V lost 5 bases and J lost 0; bases outside the gene matches: 5. CDR1 is SGHRS, CDR2 YFSETQ, per germline.